A selection of T cell receptor beta chains follows, all from one sample in a study of T cells in Graves' hyperthyroidism and ophthalmopathy. MiXCR, applied by TCRdb to the multiplex PCR reads, yields one record per CDR3 protein. The table has 550,000 to 800,000 distinct CDR3 sequences, 15% to 20% seen once. Sequencing was carried out using blood. Every receptor here comes from a man aged 18 to 29 with Graves' hyperthyroidism. Each CDR3 is given without its conserved first and last residue.

v_gene	j_gene	CDR3aa
TRBV7-9	TRBJ2-6	ASSFRDGLSSGANVLT
TRBV28	TRBJ2-5	ASTTTRDRGGKTQY
TRBV9	TRBJ2-5	ASSGRGQEAQY
TRBV28	TRBJ1-5	ASSSGPRGQQPQH
TRBV7-9	TRBJ2-2	ASSPPAKGYTGELF
TRBV7-9	TRBJ2-1	ASSPPGESYNEQF
TRBV30	TRBJ2-2	AWSVWGSGRGAGELF
TRBV6-2/TRBV6-3	TRBJ2-7	ASSYLGGRGLYEQY
TRBV7-2	TRBJ2-3	ASSPGLAVRDPTDTQY
TRBV24-1	TRBJ1-4	ATSDGTTGGAWEKLF